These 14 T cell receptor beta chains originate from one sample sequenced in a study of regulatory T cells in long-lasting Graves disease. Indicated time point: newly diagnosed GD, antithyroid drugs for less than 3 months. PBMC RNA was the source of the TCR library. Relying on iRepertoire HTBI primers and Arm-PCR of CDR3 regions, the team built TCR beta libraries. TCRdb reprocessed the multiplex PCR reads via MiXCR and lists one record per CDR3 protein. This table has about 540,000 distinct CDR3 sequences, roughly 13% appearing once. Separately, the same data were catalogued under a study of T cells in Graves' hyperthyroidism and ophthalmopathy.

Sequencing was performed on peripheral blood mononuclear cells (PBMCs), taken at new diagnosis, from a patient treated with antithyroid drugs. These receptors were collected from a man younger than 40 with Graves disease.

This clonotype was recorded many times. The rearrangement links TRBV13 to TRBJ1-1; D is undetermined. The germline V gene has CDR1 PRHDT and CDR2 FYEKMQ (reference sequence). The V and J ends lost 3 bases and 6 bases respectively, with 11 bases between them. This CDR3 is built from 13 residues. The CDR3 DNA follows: TGTGCCAGCAGCTTGGAGGGATCGCCTGAAGCTTTCTTT. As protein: CASSLEGSPEAFF.

CDR3: CASSLVPGQRDNGYTF. CDR3 coding DNA: TGTGCCAGCAGCTTGGTGCCGGGACAAAGGGATAATGGCTACACCTTC. This chain links TRBV7-3 with TRBJ1-2; a weak D match, TRBD1 (6 bases). CDR1 is SGHTA, CDR2 FQGTGA, per germline. The CDR3 contains 16 residues. V was pared by 3 bases and J by 6 bases, with 20 bases between.

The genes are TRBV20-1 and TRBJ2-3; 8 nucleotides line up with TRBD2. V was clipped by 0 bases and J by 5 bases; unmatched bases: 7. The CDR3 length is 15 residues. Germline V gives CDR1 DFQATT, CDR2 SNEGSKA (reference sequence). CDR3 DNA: TGCAGTGCTAGAGATCCAGCGGGAGCAGAAGATACGCAGTATTTT. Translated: CSARDPAGAEDTQYF.

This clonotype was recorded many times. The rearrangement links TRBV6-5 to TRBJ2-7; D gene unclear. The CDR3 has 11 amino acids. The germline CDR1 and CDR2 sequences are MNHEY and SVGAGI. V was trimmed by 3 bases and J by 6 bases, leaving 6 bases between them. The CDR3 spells CASSYLGEQYF. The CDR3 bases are TGTGCCAGCAGTTATCTGGGCGAGCAGTACTTC.

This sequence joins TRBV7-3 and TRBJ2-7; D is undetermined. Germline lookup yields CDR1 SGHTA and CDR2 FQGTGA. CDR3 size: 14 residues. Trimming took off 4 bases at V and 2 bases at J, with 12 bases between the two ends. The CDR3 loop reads CASSSERLPYEQYF. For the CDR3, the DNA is TGTGCCAGCAGCTCGGAGCGTCTGCCCTACGAGCAGTACTTC.

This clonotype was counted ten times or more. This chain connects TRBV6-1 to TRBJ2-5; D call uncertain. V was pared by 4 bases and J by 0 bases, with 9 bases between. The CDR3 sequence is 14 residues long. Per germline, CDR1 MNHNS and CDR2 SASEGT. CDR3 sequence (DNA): TGTGCCAGCAGTGCGTACTGGAACCAAGAGACCCAGTACTTC. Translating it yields CASSAYWNQETQYF.

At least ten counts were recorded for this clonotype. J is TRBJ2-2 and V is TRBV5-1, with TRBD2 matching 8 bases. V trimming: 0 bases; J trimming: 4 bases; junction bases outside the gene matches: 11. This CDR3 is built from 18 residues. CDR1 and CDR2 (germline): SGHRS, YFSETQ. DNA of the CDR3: TGCGCCAGCAGCTTGGCCCCGCTAGCGGGTGGCCTCACCGGGGAGCTGTTTTTT. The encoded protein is CASSLAPLAGGLTGELFF.

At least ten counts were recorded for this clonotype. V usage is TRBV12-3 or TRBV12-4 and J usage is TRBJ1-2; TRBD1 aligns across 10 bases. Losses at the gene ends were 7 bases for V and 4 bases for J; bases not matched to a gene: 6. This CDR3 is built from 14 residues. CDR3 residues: CASNPGQGSYGYTF. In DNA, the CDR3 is TGTGCCAGCAACCCGGGACAGGGGAGCTATGGCTACACCTTC.

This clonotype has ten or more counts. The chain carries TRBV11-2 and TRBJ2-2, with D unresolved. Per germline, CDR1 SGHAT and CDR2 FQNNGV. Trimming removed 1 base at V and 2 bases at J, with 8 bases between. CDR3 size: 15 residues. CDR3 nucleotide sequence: TGTGCCAGCAGCTTAGGGGTATACAACACCGGGGAGCTGTTTTTT. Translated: CASSLGVYNTGELFF.

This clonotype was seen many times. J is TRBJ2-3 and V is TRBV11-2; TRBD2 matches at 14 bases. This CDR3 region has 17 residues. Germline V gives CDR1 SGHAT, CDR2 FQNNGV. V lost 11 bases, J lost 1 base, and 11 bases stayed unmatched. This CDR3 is CASQTSGRAFRTDTQYF. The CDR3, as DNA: TGTGCCTCCCAGACTAGCGGGAGGGCCTTTCGCACAGATACGCAGTATTTT.

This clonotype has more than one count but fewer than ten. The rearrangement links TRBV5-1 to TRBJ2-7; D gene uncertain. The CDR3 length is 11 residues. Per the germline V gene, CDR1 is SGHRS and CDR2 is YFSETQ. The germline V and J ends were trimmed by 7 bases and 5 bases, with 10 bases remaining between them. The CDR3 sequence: CASPRTDEQYF. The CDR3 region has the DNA TGCGCCAGCCCCCGGACGGACGAGCAGTACTTC. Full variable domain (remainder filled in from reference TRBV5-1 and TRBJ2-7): KAGVTQTPRYLIKTRGQQVTLSCSPISGHRSVSWYQQTPGQGLQFLFEYFSETQRNKGNFPGRFSGRQFSNSRSEMNVSTLELGDSALYLCASPRTDEQYFGPGTRLTVT.

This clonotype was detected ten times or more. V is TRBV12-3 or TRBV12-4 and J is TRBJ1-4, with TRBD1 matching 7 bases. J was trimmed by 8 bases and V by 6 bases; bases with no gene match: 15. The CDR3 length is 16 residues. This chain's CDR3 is CASSPNTGVRGEKLFF. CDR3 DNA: TGTGCCAGCAGCCCTAATACAGGGGTCCGAGGGGAAAAACTGTTTTTT.

For the CDR3, the DNA is TGTGCCAGCAGCCCCCTAAGGGGCTCCTACGAGCAGTACTTC. It encodes CASSPLRGSYEQYF. This sequence joins TRBV11-1 and TRBJ2-7, with D maybe TRBD1 (5 bases). The CDR3 has 14 residues. V lost 5 bases to trimming and J lost 0 bases, with 11 bases between them. The germline CDR1 and CDR2 sequences are SGHAT and FQDESV (reference sequence).

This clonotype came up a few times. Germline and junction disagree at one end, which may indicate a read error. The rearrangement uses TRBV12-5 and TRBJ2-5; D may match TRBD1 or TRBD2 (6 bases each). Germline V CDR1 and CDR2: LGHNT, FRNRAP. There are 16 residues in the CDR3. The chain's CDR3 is CASGLVPRGGSNSLDF. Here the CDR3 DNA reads TGTGCTAGTGGTTTGGTACCCAGAGGGGGGAGTAACTCCCTTGACTTC.